A single sample is the source of the 6 T cell receptor beta chains below, sequenced in a study of blood T cell repertoires in COVID-19. The repertoire was sequenced with immunoSEQ multiplex PCR; TCRdb's copy has only in-frame clones and lacks some. Found here are approximately 390,000 clones, roughly 86% of them singletons; the top ten hold 2.3%. Material: peripheral blood. These receptor sequences come from a woman aged 55-69 years with COVID-19, enrolled during active disease.

Here the CDR3 DNA reads TGTGCCAGCAGCCAAGGTGACAGGGTAGCTAATTCACCCCTCCACTTT. Translating it yields CASSQGDRVANSPLHF. The chain carries TRBV3-1 (or the pseudogene TRBV3-2) and TRBJ1-6, with 7 nucleotides matching TRBD1. Germline loops: CDR1 LGHDT, CDR2 YNNKEL (reference sequence). There are 16 residues in the CDR3. V gave up 1 base and J gave up 6 bases; unmatched junction bases: 6.

This chain joins TRBV6-6 and TRBJ2-7; D possibly corresponds to TRBD2 (5 bases). V lost 2 bases to trimming and J lost 3 bases, with 11 bases between them. CDR3 length equals 14 residues. CDR1 and CDR2 (germline): MNHNY, SVGAGI (reference sequence). CDR3 protein: CASSYGEQHYEQYF. The CDR3 DNA is TGTGCCAGCAGTTACGGGGAGCAGCACTACGAGCAGTACTTC.

The V call is TRBV6-5, the J call TRBJ1-1; TRBD1 matches 8 bases. V trimming: 6 bases; J trimming: 3 bases; junction bases outside the gene matches: 9. Germline-derived CDR1 and CDR2 are MNHEY and SVGAGI. The CDR3 is 15 amino acids. CDR3 sequence: CASRTHRGSYTEAFF. The CDR3 DNA reads TGTGCCAGCAGAACTCACAGGGGGTCGTACACTGAAGCTTTCTTT.

The rearrangement links TRBV28 to TRBJ2-7; 11 positions match TRBD1. The CDR3 is 16 amino acids. V lost 7 bases and J lost 1; bases outside the gene matches: 9. CDR1 and CDR2 (germline): MDHEN, SYDVKM. The CDR3 spells CASKRTGGGWSYEQYF. Written as DNA, the CDR3 is TGTGCCAGCAAAAGGACAGGGGGCGGCTGGTCCTACGAGCAGTACTTC.

The V gene is TRBV7-8, the J gene TRBJ2-7; TRBD1 might be the D (6 bases). This CDR3 spans 13 amino acids. V lost 4 bases, J lost 6 bases, and 13 bases lay in between. The germline V gene encodes CDR1 SGHVS and CDR2 FQNEAQ. CDR3 sequence: CASSSLSGAEQYF. CDR3 bases: TGTGCCAGCAGCTCCCTATCAGGGGCCGAGCAGTACTTC. Drawing the rest from reference TRBV7-8 and TRBJ2-7, the complete variable domain is GAGVSQSPRYKVAKRGQDVALRCDPISGHVSLFWYQQALGQGPEFLTYFQNEAQLDKSGLPSDRFFAERPEGSVSTLKIQRTQQEDSAVYLCASSSLSGAEQYFGPGTRLTVT.

This clone has a single count. The chain links TRBV9 to TRBJ2-7; no definite D call. The CDR3 consists of 13 residues. From germline, CDR1 is SGDLS and CDR2 YYNGEE. The germline V and J ends were trimmed by 4 bases and 5 bases, with 13 bases remaining between them. CDR3 protein: CASSPPQRDEQYF. CDR3 bases: TGTGCCAGCAGCCCGCCCCAACGGGACGAGCAGTACTTC.